This T cell receptor (beta chain) was captured in a study of blood T cell repertoires in COVID-19. On the study more broadly: There were acute and convalescent COVID-19 samples, and they came from the United States, Italy and Spain. Sources were T cells, B-cell-depleted T cells, or PBMCs; the material itself was cDNA or gDNA.

In the original workflow: Quantification of nucleated cells was approximated via reference gene primer amplification. Repertoires were generated with immunoSEQ multiplex PCR, while TCRdb's copy carries only in-frame clones and drops some. V and J calls plus clone size are reproduced from that table; the DNA served to infer D and trimming. The data show around 150,000 clones, with roughly four fifths seen just once and 3.5% to 4.5% held by the top ten. In its sample, this clone was seen a few times. Per germline, CDR1 SGHDN and CDR2 FVKESK. Trimming took off 6 bases at V and 8 bases at J, with 17 bases between the two ends. The CDR3 length is 14 residues.

This TCR was sampled from a woman between 55 and 75 years old with acute or convalescent COVID-19. The chain uses TRBV14 and TRBJ2-1; a weak D match, TRBD2 (6 bases). Sequencing input: peripheral blood. CDR3 DNA: TGTGCCAGCAGTCACGGGAGTAATCGGGATGAGCAGTTCTTC. Translated: CASSHGSNRDEQFF.